The source of this T cell receptor beta chain is a study of T cell repertoires in aging, cancer and after chemotherapy. Overall study context: Clear clonal overlap appeared across healthy donor samples taken over several months to years.

The CDR3 extends over 16 amino acids. V was trimmed by 0 bases and J by 0 bases, leaving 7 bases between them. Germline V gives CDR1 SGHNT, CDR2 YYREEE (reference sequence). This clonotype was seen only a few times. TCR beta rearrangements were amplified from peripheral blood genomic DNA. TRB rearrangements spanning V, D and J were amplified using mixed TRB-A/B primers. TCRdb redid the calling of the multiplex PCR reads with MiXCR, one entry per CDR3 protein. This table has roughly 2,800 distinct CDR3 sequences, about 30% appearing once. This TCR was sampled from a human donor in good health. The material sequenced was blood. This chain uses TRBV5-4 with TRBJ1-6, with D perhaps matching TRBD1 (6 bases). The CDR3 region has the DNA TGTGCCAGCAGCTTGGACAGGGCCTCCTATAATTCACCCCTCCACTTT. It yields the protein CASSLDRASYNSPLHF. Using reference TRBV5-4 and TRBJ1-6 for the parts outside the CDR3, the full variable domain is ETGVTQSPTHLIKTRGQQVTLRCSSQSGHNTVSWYQQALGQGPQFIFQYYREEENGRGNFPPRFSGLQFPNYSSELNVNALELDDSALYLCASSLDRASYNSPLHFGNGTRLTVT.